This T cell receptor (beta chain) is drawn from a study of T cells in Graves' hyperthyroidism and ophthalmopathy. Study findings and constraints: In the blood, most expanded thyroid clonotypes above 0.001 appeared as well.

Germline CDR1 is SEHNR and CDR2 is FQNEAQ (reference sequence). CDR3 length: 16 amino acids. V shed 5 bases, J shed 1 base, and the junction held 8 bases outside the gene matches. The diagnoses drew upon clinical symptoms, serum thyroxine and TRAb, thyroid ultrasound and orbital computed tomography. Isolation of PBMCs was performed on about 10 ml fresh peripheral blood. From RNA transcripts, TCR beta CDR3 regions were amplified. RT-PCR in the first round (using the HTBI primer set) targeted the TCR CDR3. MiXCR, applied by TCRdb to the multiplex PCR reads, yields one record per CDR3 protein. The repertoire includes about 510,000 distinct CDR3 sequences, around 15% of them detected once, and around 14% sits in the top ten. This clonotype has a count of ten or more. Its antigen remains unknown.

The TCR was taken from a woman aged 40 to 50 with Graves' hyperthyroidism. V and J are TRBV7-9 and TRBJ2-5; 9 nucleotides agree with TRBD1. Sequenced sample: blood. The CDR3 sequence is CASSTGTGTFQETQYF. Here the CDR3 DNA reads TGTGCCAGCAGCACCGGGACAGGGACTTTCCAAGAGACCCAGTACTTC. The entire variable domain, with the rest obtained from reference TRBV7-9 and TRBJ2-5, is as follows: DTGVSQNPRHKITKRGQNVTFRCDPISEHNRLYWYRQTLGQGPEFLTYFQNEAQLEKSRLLSDRFSAERPKGSFSTLEIQRTEQGDSAMYLCASSTGTGTFQETQYFGPGTRLLVL.